This entry lists 26 T cell receptor beta chains sequenced from one sample in a study of blood T cell repertoires in COVID-19. The data were produced by immunoSEQ multiplex PCR, yet TCRdb's version contains in-frame clones alone and is incomplete. The sample yields approximately 46,000 clones, approximately 80% seen once. Sequencing was performed on peripheral blood. Source of these receptors: a human donor in a cohort sampled during active COVID-19.

The J gene is TRBJ2-2, the V gene TRBV24-1; 8 bases fit TRBD2. J gave up 0 bases and V 5 bases, and 7 bases lay outside the gene matches. Germline CDR1 and CDR2: KGHDR and SFDVKD. The CDR3 is 17 amino acids. The CDR3, as DNA: TGTGCCACCAGTGGGCGGAGCGGGAGCTCGAACACCGGGGAGCTGTTTTTT. It is translated as CATSGRSGSSNTGELFF.

The J gene is TRBJ2-1, the V gene TRBV18; 13 positions agree with TRBD2. V trimming: 3 bases; J trimming: 5 bases; junction bases outside the gene matches: 1. This CDR3 has 15 residues. Germline values: CDR1 KGHSH, CDR2 LQKENI. The CDR3 DNA is TGTGCCAGCTCACCGGGGACTAGCGGGGACAATGAGCAGTTCTTC. Its translation is CASSPGTSGDNEQFF.

The chain joins TRBV18 to TRBJ1-1; D is possibly TRBD1 (6 bases). The CDR3 runs 14 residues. Per the germline V gene, CDR1 is KGHSH and CDR2 is LQKENI. V lost 6 bases to trimming and J lost 1 base, with 12 bases between them. CDR3 loop: CASSRDRTNTEAFF. The CDR3, as DNA: TGTGCCAGCTCGCGCGACAGGACGAACACTGAAGCTTTCTTT.

J is TRBJ2-2 and V is TRBV5-1; the match to TRBD1 covers 12 bases. CDR1 is SGHRS and CDR2 is YFSETQ in the germline V gene. This CDR3 is 18 amino acids long. The V and J ends lost 1 base and 4 bases, in that order; junction bases with no gene match: 8. CDR3 sequence reads: CASSLSAGQGAGTGELFF. In DNA, the CDR3 is TGCGCCAGCAGCTTGTCGGCGGGACAGGGGGCTGGCACCGGGGAGCTGTTTTTT.

V is TRBV19 and J is TRBJ1-1, with D possibly matching TRBD1 (6 bases). CDR1 LNHDA and CDR2 SQIVND come from the germline V gene (reference sequence). The CDR3 runs to 15 residues. Trimming pared 7 bases from V and 5 bases from J, leaving 20 bases between. The CDR3 region has the DNA TGTGCCAGTACCCAAACAGGGACTAGTTGGACTGAAGCTTTCTTT. It encodes CASTQTGTSWTEAFF.

The table lists this clone with a count of one. The chain has TRBV3-1 (or the pseudogene TRBV3-2) and TRBJ2-2; 7 bases map to TRBD2. The CDR3 has 16 amino acids. The germline CDR1 and CDR2 sequences are LGHDT and YNNKEL (reference sequence). Trimming cost V 1 base and J 4 bases; bases outside gene matches: 6. The CDR3 is CASSQVGGLSTGELFF. The CDR3 bases are TGTGCCAGCAGCCAAGTGGGAGGGTTGAGCACCGGGGAGCTGTTTTTT.

J is TRBJ1-2 and V is TRBV7-9; D gene ambiguous. The germline V gene encodes CDR1 SEHNR and CDR2 FQNEAQ (reference sequence). The V end lost 5 bases, the J end lost 0 bases, and 7 bases lay between the germline ends. The CDR3 consists of 13 residues. In DNA form, the CDR3 reads TGTGCCAGCAGCCTAACCACTAACTATGGCTACACCTTC. Its translation is CASSLTTNYGYTF.

The CDR3 loop is CASSEEVAGAPLAYEQYF. The CDR3 DNA follows: TGTGCCAGCAGTGAAGAAGTAGCGGGAGCCCCGCTCGCCTACGAGCAGTACTTC. The chain uses TRBV6-1 and TRBJ2-7; 9 bases align to TRBD2. V lost 1 base to trimming and J lost 2 bases; unmatched junction nucleotides: 12. The CDR3 length is 18 residues. The germline gives CDR1 MNHNS, CDR2 SASEGT.

This clone occurred a few times. The chain links TRBV5-8 to TRBJ2-2; 8 bases are a match to TRBD1. The germline CDR1 and CDR2 sequences are SGHTS and YDEGEE. This CDR3 is 16 amino acids long. V lost 4 bases, J lost 6 bases, and 11 bases stayed unmatched. CDR3 protein: CASSPWTGWDAGELFF. The CDR3 coding sequence is TGTGCCAGCAGCCCCTGGACAGGGTGGGACGCCGGGGAGCTGTTTTTT.

This clone was counted a single time. This rearrangement joins TRBV27 to TRBJ2-3, with 11 bases fitting TRBD2. The CDR3 is 15 residues long. CDR1 MNHEY and CDR2 SMNVEV come from the germline V gene (reference sequence). Losses at the gene ends were 6 bases for V and 7 bases for J; bases not matched to a gene: 9. In DNA form, the CDR3 reads TGTGCCAGCAGCCTTACTAGCGGGAGTATACATACGCAGTATTTT. The encoded protein is CASSLTSGSIHTQYF.

The chain carries TRBV2 and TRBJ2-7, with TRBD1 matching over 9 bases. Trimming took 7 bases from V and 0 from J; bases not matched to a gene: 4. Germline assignment: CDR1 SNHLY and CDR2 FYNNEI. The CDR3 is made up of 14 amino acids. The CDR3 DNA reads as TGTGCCAGCACCAAGACAGGGGGCTCCTACGAGCAGTACTTC. Translation gives CASTKTGGSYEQYF.

The chain uses TRBV7-9 and TRBJ1-1; D call uncertain. Trimming removed 1 base at V and 11 bases at J, with 8 bases between. The CDR3 spans 11 residues. Germline V gene data show CDR1 as SEHNR and CDR2 as FQNEAQ (reference sequence). For the CDR3, the DNA is TGTGCCAGCAGCTTAGATCATCCCGCTTTCTTT. It encodes CASSLDHPAFF.

This chain uses TRBV10-3 with TRBJ2-7; TRBD2 aligns across 7 bases. The CDR3 sequence is 15 residues long. The germline gives CDR1 ENHRY, CDR2 SYGVKD. V shed 0 bases and J 1 base; nucleotides not matched to a gene: 3. This chain's CDR3 is CAISESGGTSYEQYF. The CDR3 DNA is TGTGCCATCAGTGAGTCCGGGGGGACTTCCTACGAGCAGTACTTC.

J is TRBJ2-5 and V is TRBV7-2, with 8 nucleotides matching TRBD1. V was pared by 5 bases and J by 2 bases, with 7 bases of the junction left unmatched. The germline CDR1 and CDR2 sequences are SGHTA and FQGNSA. The CDR3 runs to 15 residues. CDR3 DNA: TGTGCCAGCAGCCTCCGGGACAGGCTACAAGAGACCCAGTACTTC. Amino acids: CASSLRDRLQETQYF.

V and J are TRBV9 and TRBJ2-3, with D possibly being TRBD2 (5 bases). CDR1 is SGDLS, CDR2 YYNGEE, per germline. V lost 4 bases, J lost 8 bases, and 11 bases lay in between. This CDR3 comprises 12 residues. The CDR3 DNA reads TGTGCCAGCAGCAGCCGGGAAGGTACGCAGTATTTT. This encodes CASSSREGTQYF.

The chain links TRBV7-9 to TRBJ2-7; possibly TRBD2 for D (5 bases). The CDR3 spans 14 residues. Germline V gene lookup returns CDR1 SEHNR and CDR2 FQNEAQ (reference sequence). Trimming removed 5 bases at V and 0 bases at J, with 11 bases between. CDR3 in DNA: TGTGCCAGCAGCGGCCGACTAAACTCCTACGAGCAGTACTTC. Amino acid sequence: CASSGRLNSYEQYF. The full variable domain, in which reference TRBV7-9 and TRBJ2-7 provide the parts outside the CDR3, is DTGVSQNPRHKITKRGQNVTFRCDPISEHNRLYWYRQTLGQGPEFLTYFQNEAQLEKSRLLSDRFSAERPKGSFSTLEIQRTEQGDSAMYLCASSGRLNSYEQYFGPGTRLTVT.

By share, this clone ranks as medium-sized. V usage is TRBV13 and J usage is TRBJ2-5; TRBD2 aligns across 8 bases. Unmatched junction bases numbered 8, after V lost 2 bases and J lost 6 bases. Germline V CDR1 and CDR2: PRHDT, FYEKMQ (reference sequence). This CDR3 region has 15 residues. CDR3: CASSLPGRATQTQYF. The CDR3 nucleotides read TGTGCCAGCAGCTTACCCGGGAGGGCCACCCAGACCCAGTACTTC.

This clone occurred once. This rearrangement joins TRBV24-1 to TRBJ2-1; tentative D call: TRBD2 (6 bases). The CDR3 sequence is 14 residues long. Germline values: CDR1 KGHDR, CDR2 SFDVKD. The V gene lost 4 bases and the J gene lost 6 bases, with 12 bases spanning the gap. The CDR3 sequence: CATSETGTLNEQFF. CDR3 bases: TGTGCCACCAGTGAAACCGGGACTCTCAATGAGCAGTTCTTC.

The J gene is TRBJ2-3, the V gene TRBV25-1; maybe TRBD2 (6 bases). Looked up from germline, CDR1 is MGHDK and CDR2 is SYGVNS. CDR3 size: 17 residues. The ends were cut back, 3 bases at V and 5 bases at J, with 21 bases in the middle. CDR3 nucleotide sequence: TGTGCCAGCAGTGATGCGACTAGAGGCCGGGTAGAAGATACGCAGTATTTT. Translation: CASSDATRGRVEDTQYF.

This clone was seen just once. The chain uses TRBV7-2 and TRBJ1-2; tentatively, D is TRBD1 (6 bases). V was pared by 5 bases and J by 5 bases, with 9 bases between. This CDR3 region has 12 residues. Germline V CDR1 and CDR2: SGHTA, FQGNSA. CDR3 residues: CASSVQGYGYTF. CDR3 nucleotide sequence: TGTGCCAGCAGCGTACAGGGTTATGGCTACACCTTC.

The chain carries TRBV13 and TRBJ1-4; 9 bases map to TRBD1. Trimming at V came to 5 bases and at J to 6 bases, leaving 7 bases not matched to a gene. Germline V gives CDR1 PRHDT, CDR2 FYEKMQ (reference sequence). The CDR3 covers 15 residues. The CDR3 DNA is TGTGCCAGCAGCAAAACAGGGGGCCTGGATGAAAAACTGTTTTTT. Translating gives CASSKTGGLDEKLFF.

The chain is built from TRBV14 and TRBJ2-3; 12 nucleotides agree with TRBD2. The CDR3 spans 14 residues. After removal of 5 bases from V and 4 bases from J, the junction contained 1 base not matched to a gene. The germline V gene has CDR1 SGHDN and CDR2 FVKESK. CDR3 residues: CASSRTSGADTQYF. The CDR3 DNA follows: TGTGCCAGCAGCAGGACTAGCGGGGCAGATACGCAGTATTTT. The whole variable domain, remainder taken from reference TRBV14 and TRBJ2-3, is EAGVTQFPSHSVIEKGQTVTLRCDPISGHDNLYWYRRVMGKEIKFLLHFVKESKQDESGMPNNRFLAERTGGTYSTLKVQPAELEDSGVYFCASSRTSGADTQYFGPGTRLTVL.

The rearrangement joins TRBV11-2 to TRBJ1-4; D not certain. Germline V CDR1 and CDR2: SGHAT, FQNNGV. Between the trimmed V and J ends, which lost 0 bases and 4 bases, there was a span of 9 bases. This CDR3 comprises 15 residues. This chain's CDR3 is CASSLEGRRNEKLFF. DNA of the CDR3: TGTGCCAGCAGCTTAGAAGGGAGGCGTAATGAAAAACTGTTTTTT. Supplemented by reference TRBV11-2 and TRBJ1-4, the full variable domain reads EAGVAQSPRYKIIEKRQSVAFWCNPISGHATLYWYQQILGQGPKLLIQFQNNGVVDDSQLPKDRFSAERLKGVDSTLKIQPAKLEDSAVYLCASSLEGRRNEKLFFGSGTQLSVL.

This chain connects TRBV15 to TRBJ2-7; 10 bases match TRBD1. CDR3 length: 14 amino acids. Germline V gene sequence: CDR1 LNHNV, CDR2 YYDKDF (reference sequence). Trimming at V came to 7 bases and at J to 6 bases, leaving 9 bases not matched to a gene. Written as DNA, the CDR3 is TGTGCCACCACCCAGACAGGGGGCTTGTCCGAGCAGTACTTC. Translating it yields CATTQTGGLSEQYF.

This chain connects TRBV28 to TRBJ1-2, with a tentative D call TRBD1 (6 bases). The germline gives CDR1 MDHEN, CDR2 SYDVKM. V was pared by 7 bases and J by 8 bases, with 20 bases between. The CDR3 totals 14 residues. CDR3 residues: CASTQQPGVYGYTF. CDR3 DNA: TGTGCCAGCACCCAACAACCAGGGGTCTACGGCTACACCTTC.

The V and J genes are TRBV5-8 and TRBJ2-5; D gene unclear. Trimming pared 0 bases from V and 5 bases from J, leaving 11 bases between. CDR3 length equals 14 residues. Germline V lookup: CDR1 SGHTS, CDR2 YDEGEE. CDR3: CASSLGIRYETQYF. Here the CDR3 DNA reads TGTGCCAGCAGCTTGGGTATTAGATACGAGACCCAGTACTTC.